One T cell receptor beta chain is described in this entry. These data originate in a study of preoperative IRX-2 immunotherapy in early breast cancer. As for treatment: preoperative locoregional IRX-2 cytokine immunotherapy. Method: immunoSEQ multiplex PCR; TCRdb's copy keeps in-frame clones and lacks some. This repertoire shows around 25,000 clones, approximately 84% found once; its top ten account for 2.2%. Germline assignment: CDR1 SQVTM and CDR2 ANQGSEA. The CDR3 is 15 amino acids. The ends lost 4 bases at V and 5 bases at J; junction bases unmatched: 10. The specimen comprised lymph node tissue, sampled before IRX-2 immunotherapy. This sequence joins TRBV29-1 and TRBJ2-1; 8 bases are shared with TRBD2. The receptor comes from a human donor with breast cancer. CDR3: CSVGRAGGIHNEQFF. Here the CDR3 DNA reads TGCAGCGTTGGGAGGGCGGGGGGCATCCACAATGAGCAGTTCTTC.